This T cell receptor beta chain came from a study of T cell repertoires in cytomegalovirus infection. Study at large: Well-studied HLA-B-restricted CMV epitopes were used in the study alongside recently identified HLA-C-restricted ones. A matching HLA type, together with CMV infection, was signaled by public TCR beta signatures.

Turning to this clonotype: Its antigen is undetermined.

Findings and caveats of the study: In two of eight donors, the top clonotype was HLA-C-restricted CMV-specific. Pooled public TCR beta family frequency picked out CMV carriers with the relevant HLA.

A single record per CDR3 protein comes from TCRdb applying MiXCR to the reads. The sample carries roughly 180,000 distinct CDR3 sequences, roughly 20% recorded once. The CDR3 is 13 residues long. V lost 3 bases and J lost 4, with 7 bases in between. CDR1 is SGHVS and CDR2 is FQNEAQ in the germline V gene. The chain recombines TRBV7-8 with TRBJ1-5; no clear D. This specimen consisted of CD8+ T cells from cultured PBMCs, obtained from culture after CMV antigen stimulation. The TCR was taken from a human donor in good health (CMV status not recorded). Some clones in this sample may be carry-over from other donors' samples. CDR3 amino acids: CASSFGLNQPQHF. The DNA of the CDR3 is TGTGCCAGCAGCTTTGGCTTGAATCAGCCCCAGCATTTT. The entire variable domain, with the rest obtained from reference TRBV7-8 and TRBJ1-5, is as follows: GAGVSQSPRYKVAKRGQDVALRCDPISGHVSLFWYQQALGQGPEFLTYFQNEAQLDKSGLPSDRFFAERPEGSVSTLKIQRTQQEDSAVYLCASSFGLNQPQHFGDGTRLSIL.